This TCR beta chain originates from a study of T cell responses to AZD1222 COVID-19 vaccine. V lost 5 bases to trimming and J lost 2 bases; unmatched junction nucleotides: 5. Germline V gene lookup returns CDR1 SGHNT and CDR2 YYREEE (reference sequence). The CDR3 runs 14 residues. Produced via immunoSEQ multiplex PCR; TCRdb's table is partial and in-frame only. Altogether 150,000 or so clones are present, more than 85% being singletons, with the ten largest covering approximately 1.2%. In this sample, this clone turned up once. Source: peripheral blood, taken 28 days after the second AZD1222 dose. The J gene is TRBJ2-3, the V gene TRBV5-4; 7 bases map to TRBD2. This clonotype was sampled from an adult who received the AZD1222 COVID-19 vaccine. The CDR3 nucleotides are TGTGCCAGCAGTGGGGGGGGACTCACAGATACGCAGTATTTT. Translation gives CASSGGGLTDTQYF.